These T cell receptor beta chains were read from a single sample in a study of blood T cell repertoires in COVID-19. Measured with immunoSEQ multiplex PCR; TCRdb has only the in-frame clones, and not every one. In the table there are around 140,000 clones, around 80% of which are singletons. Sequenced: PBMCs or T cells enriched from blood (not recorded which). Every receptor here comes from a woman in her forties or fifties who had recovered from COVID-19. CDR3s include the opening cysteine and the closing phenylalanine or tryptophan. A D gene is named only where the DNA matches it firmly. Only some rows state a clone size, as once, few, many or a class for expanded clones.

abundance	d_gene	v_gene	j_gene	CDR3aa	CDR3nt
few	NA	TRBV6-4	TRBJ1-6	CASSENQGGPAPLHF	TGTGCCAGCAGTGAAAATCAGGGAGGGCCGGCACCCCTCCACTTT
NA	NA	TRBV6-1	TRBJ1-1	CASSEVGSSGWTEAFF	TGTGCCAGCAGTGAGGTCGGGAGTAGTGGATGGACTGAAGCTTTCTTT
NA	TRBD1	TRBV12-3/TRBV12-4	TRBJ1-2	CASSFYRGLGYTF	TGTGCCAGCAGTTTCTACAGGGGGCTTGGCTACACCTTC
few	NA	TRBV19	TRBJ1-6	CASNVATGQLPLHF	TGTGCCAGTAATGTCGCAACTGGGCAATTACCCCTCCACTTT
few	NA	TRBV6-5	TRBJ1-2	CASSYSRGYGYTF	TGTGCCAGCAGTTACTCGCGAGGATATGGCTACACCTTC
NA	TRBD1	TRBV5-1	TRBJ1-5	CASSTQGAPDQPQHF	TGCGCCAGCAGCACACAGGGGGCGCCTGATCAGCCCCAGCATTTT
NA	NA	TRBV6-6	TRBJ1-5	CASSSAPHSNQPQHF	TGTGCCAGCAGTTCAGCGCCCCATAGCAATCAGCCCCAGCATTTT
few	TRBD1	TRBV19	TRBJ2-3	CASSGTGADTQYF	TGTGCCAGTAGCGGGACAGGCGCAGATACGCAGTATTTT
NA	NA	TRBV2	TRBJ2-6	CASSQDRSGANVLTF	TGTGCCAGCAGTCAAGACAGGTCTGGGGCCAACGTCCTGACTTTC
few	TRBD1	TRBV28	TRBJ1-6	CASSSTGGWSPLHF	TGTGCCAGCAGTTCTACAGGGGGCTGGTCACCCCTCCACTTT
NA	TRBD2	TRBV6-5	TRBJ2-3	CASFSGVTDTQYF	TGTGCCAGTTTTAGCGGGGTTACAGATACGCAGTATTTT
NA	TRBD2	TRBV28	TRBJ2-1	CASSYSDSRGGNNEQFF	TGTGCCAGCAGCTACTCTGACTCGCGGGGGGGGAATAATGAGCAGTTCTTC
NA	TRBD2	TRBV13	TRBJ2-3	CASSSDGTSVKDTQYF	TGTGCCAGCAGCTCCGACGGGACTAGCGTCAAAGATACGCAGTATTTT
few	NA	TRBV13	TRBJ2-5	CASSLRTEETQYF	TGTGCCAGCAGCCTCCGGACAGAAGAGACCCAGTACTTC
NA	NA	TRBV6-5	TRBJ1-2	CASSYGGRGLDGYTF	TGTGCCAGCAGTTACGGGGGCAGGGGTTTGGATGGCTACACCTTC
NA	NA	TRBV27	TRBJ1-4	CASSFGGSNEKLFF	TGTGCCAGCAGTTTTGGCGGTTCTAATGAAAAACTGTTTTTT
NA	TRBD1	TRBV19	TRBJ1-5	CASKGAGGHSNQPQHF	TGTGCCAGTAAAGGGGCAGGGGGCCATAGCAATCAGCCCCAGCATTTT
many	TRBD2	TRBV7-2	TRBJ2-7	CASSSTSGGAYEQYF	TGTGCCAGCAGCTCGACTAGCGGGGGGGCGTACGAGCAGTACTTC
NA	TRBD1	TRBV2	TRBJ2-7	CASSETGEDEQYF	TGTGCCAGCAGTGAGACAGGGGAAGACGAGCAGTACTTC
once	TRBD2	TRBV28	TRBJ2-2	CASASGGANTGELFF	TGTGCCAGCGCTAGCGGGGGGGCGAACACCGGGGAGCTGTTTTTT
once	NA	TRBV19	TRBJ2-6	CASRPLGGAGANVLTF	TGTGCCAGTAGACCTTTGGGCGGGGCTGGGGCCAACGTCCTGACTTTC
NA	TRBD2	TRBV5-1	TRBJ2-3	CASSLASGGRYTDTQYF	TGCGCCAGCAGCTTGGCTAGCGGGGGGCGATACACAGATACGCAGTATTTT
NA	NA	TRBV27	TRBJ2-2	CASSSGGTANTGELFF	TGTGCCAGCAGTTCCGGGGGTACCGCGAACACCGGGGAGCTGTTTTTT
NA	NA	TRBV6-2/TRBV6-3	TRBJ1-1	CASSGPSEGDTEAFF	TGTGCCAGCAGTGGACCTTCCGAGGGGGACACTGAAGCTTTCTTT
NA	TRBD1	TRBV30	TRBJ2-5	CAWSNTGDTQETQYF	TGTGCCTGGAGTAATACAGGGGATACCCAAGAGACCCAGTACTTC
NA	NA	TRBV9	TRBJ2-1	CASSSRTYNEQFF	TGTGCCAGCAGCTCCAGGACCTACAATGAGCAGTTCTTC
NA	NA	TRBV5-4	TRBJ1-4	CASSLAGAKLFF	TGTGCCAGCAGCTTGGCAGGGGCAAAACTGTTTTTT
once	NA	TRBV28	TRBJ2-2	CASTTVNTGELFF	TGTGCCAGCACCACAGTGAACACCGGGGAGCTGTTTTTT
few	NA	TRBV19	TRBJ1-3	CASSLGVASGNTIYF	TGTGCCAGTAGTCTCGGGGTTGCCTCTGGAAACACCATATATTTT
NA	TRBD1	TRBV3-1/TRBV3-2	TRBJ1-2	CASEGQSSYTF	TGTGCCAGTGAGGGACAGAGTTCCTACACCTTC
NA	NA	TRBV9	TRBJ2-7	CASSRGQGQYF	TGTGCCAGCAGCAGAGGTCAGGGGCAGTACTTC
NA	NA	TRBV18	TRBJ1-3	CASSPISGNTIYF	TGTGCCAGCTCACCTATCTCTGGAAACACCATATATTTT
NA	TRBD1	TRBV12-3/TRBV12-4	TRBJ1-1	CASRTGTNTEAFF	TGTGCCAGCCGGACAGGCACCAACACTGAAGCTTTCTTT
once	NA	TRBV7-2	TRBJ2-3	CASSLDYARGPDTQYF	TGTGCCAGCAGCTTAGATTACGCTCGTGGGCCAGATACGCAGTATTTT
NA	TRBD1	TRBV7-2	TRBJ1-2	CASSSQTGERGYTF	TGTGCCAGCAGCTCACAAACAGGGGAGCGTGGCTACACCTTC
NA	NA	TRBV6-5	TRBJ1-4	CASRARGDPAKLFF	TGTGCCAGCAGAGCCAGGGGCGACCCTGCAAAACTGTTTTTT
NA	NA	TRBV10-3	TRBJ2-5	CAIAEVAQETQYF	TGTGCCATCGCTGAGGTGGCCCAAGAGACCCAGTACTTC
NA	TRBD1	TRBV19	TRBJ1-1	CASSIAPGQGPRRAFF	TGTGCCAGTAGTATAGCCCCGGGACAGGGGCCGCGGAGGGCTTTCTTT
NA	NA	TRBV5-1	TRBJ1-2	CASSLALASNYGYTF	TGCGCCAGCAGCTTGGCCTTGGCCTCTAACTATGGCTACACCTTC
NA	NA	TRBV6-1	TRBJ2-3	CASSENRDTQYF	TGTGCCAGCAGTGAAAATCGTGATACGCAGTATTTT
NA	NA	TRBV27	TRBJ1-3	CASRTALEGNTIYF	TGTGCCAGTAGAACTGCACTCGAGGGAAACACCATATATTTT
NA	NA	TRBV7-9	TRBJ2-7	CASSLPPGQLYEQYF	TGTGCCAGCAGCTTACCTCCGGGACAACTCTACGAGCAGTACTTC
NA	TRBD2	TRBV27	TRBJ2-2	CASSLRTSGFGELFF	TGTGCCAGCAGTTTACGGACTAGCGGATTCGGGGAGCTGTTTTTT
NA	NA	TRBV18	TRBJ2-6	CASSPPQALSSGANVLTF	TGTGCCAGCTCACCACCGCAGGCCCTGAGCTCTGGGGCCAACGTCCTGACTTTC
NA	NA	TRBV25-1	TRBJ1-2	CASSKPSDSYYGYTF	TGTGCCAGCAGTAAACCTTCGGACTCTTACTATGGCTACACCTTC
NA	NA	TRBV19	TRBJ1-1	CASSIDREAFF	TGTGCCAGTAGTATTGACAGAGAAGCTTTCTTT
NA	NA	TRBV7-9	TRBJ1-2	CASSLTGSYGYTF	TGTGCCAGCAGCTTAACAGGCAGCTATGGCTACACCTTC